Each of the 14 T cell receptor beta chains below was sequenced from the same sample in a study of T cells after yellow fever vaccination. From the 5' RACE reads, TCRdb called clonotypes with MiXCR, one entry per CDR3 protein. The sample yields 20,000 to 25,000 distinct CDR3 sequences, roughly 5.5% seen once. The starting material was PBMCs, either bulk or a sorted T-cell subset (CD4+, CD8+, memory, or dextramer-sorted; not recorded which), obtained about 49 days after the first yellow fever vaccination. The receptors originated from a man aged 18 to 30 who received the YFV17D yellow fever vaccine.

This clonotype has a count of ten or more. The J gene is TRBJ2-3, the V gene TRBV7-2; D is uncertain. Per germline, CDR1 SGHTA and CDR2 FQGNSA. Trimming left V 5 bases short and J 0 bases short, with 3 bases between. The CDR3 runs to 12 residues. As DNA, the CDR3 is TGTGCCAGCAGCGGTAGCACAGATACGCAGTATTTT. Its translation is CASSGSTDTQYF. The variable domain in full, with the rest retrieved from reference TRBV7-2 and TRBJ2-3, is GAGVSQSPSNKVTEKGKDVELRCDPISGHTALYWYRQSLGQGLEFLIYFQGNSAPDKSGLPSDRFSAERTGGSVSTLTIQRTQQEDSAVYLCASSGSTDTQYFGPGTRLTVL.

The rearrangement joins TRBV13 to TRBJ2-2; possible D gene TRBD1, 5 bases. This CDR3 is 14 amino acids long. Trimming cost V 0 bases and J 7 bases, with 9 bases left between them. Germline CDR1 reads PRHDT; CDR2 reads FYEKMQ (reference sequence). In DNA form, the CDR3 reads TGTGCCAGCAGCTTAGGCCTCAGGGTCGGGGAGCTGTTTTTT. It specifies CASSLGLRVGELFF.

This clonotype was detected many times. This chain uses TRBV6-1 with TRBJ2-4; D may match TRBD1 or TRBD2 (5 bases each). V was trimmed by 9 bases and J by 4 bases, leaving 16 bases between them. This CDR3 is 14 amino acids long. Germline CDR1 MNHNS, CDR2 SASEGT. As DNA, the CDR3 is TGTGCCAGTCAACCCCGGGACGGTAAAAACATTCAGTACTTC. Its translation: CASQPRDGKNIQYF.

This clonotype has at least ten counts. The rearrangement uses TRBV15 and TRBJ2-7; TRBD1 or TRBD2 may be the D gene (5 bases each). The V and J ends lost 4 bases and 5 bases respectively, with 12 bases between them. The CDR3 sequence is 13 residues long. CDR1 LNHNV and CDR2 YYDKDF come from the germline V gene (reference sequence). The CDR3 DNA follows: TGTGCCACCAGCACGGGGCAATCGGACGAGCAGTACTTC. It yields the protein CATSTGQSDEQYF.

This clonotype was counted at least ten times. The V gene is TRBV20-1, the J gene TRBJ1-2, with unresolved D. V dropped 3 bases and J dropped 2 bases, with 10 bases sitting between them. In germline, CDR1 is DFQATT, CDR2 SNEGSKA (reference sequence). The CDR3 contains 13 residues. The CDR3 here is CSARDGTNYGYTF. The CDR3 DNA reads as TGCAGTGCTAGGGACGGTACAAACTATGGCTACACCTTC.

Ten or more counts support this clonotype. The gene calls are TRBV4-3 and TRBJ2-2; D perhaps matches TRBD2 (7 bases). V was shortened by 4 bases and J by 7 bases, with 22 bases between the two germline ends. This CDR3 comprises 17 residues. Germline lookup yields CDR1 LGHNA and CDR2 YSLEER. The CDR3 loop is CASSLLVGGGEGGELFF. CDR3 in DNA: TGCGCCAGCAGCCTCCTAGTAGGCGGGGGCGAGGGCGGGGAGCTGTTTTTT.

This clonotype showed up many times. The chain uses TRBV12-3 or TRBV12-4 and TRBJ2-5; TRBD2 matches at 14 bases. Germline trimming cut 5 bases from V and 11 bases from J; bases unmatched to any gene: 4. The CDR3 spans 13 residues. CDR3 loop: CASSPGLAGVQYF. The CDR3 DNA reads as TGTGCCAGCAGTCCGGGACTAGCGGGGGTACAGTACTTC.

This clonotype was seen at least ten times. This chain links TRBV20-1 with TRBJ1-3; TRBD1 agrees at 9 bases. This CDR3 has 15 residues. With 5 bases clipped from V and 0 bases from J, the junction kept 5 bases outside the gene matches. CDR1 is DFQATT and CDR2 is SNEGSKA in the germline V gene (reference sequence). This CDR3 reads CSAGDRAVSGNTIYF. The CDR3 DNA sequence: TGCAGTGCTGGGGACAGGGCCGTCTCTGGAAACACCATATATTTT.

This clonotype has at least ten counts. V is TRBV6-5 and J is TRBJ2-7; D unclear. The germline gives CDR1 MNHEY, CDR2 SVGAGI. The germline V and J ends were trimmed by 4 bases and 3 bases, with 4 bases remaining between them. The CDR3 has 11 amino acids. In nucleotides, the CDR3 is TGTGCCAGCAGTTCTTACTACGAGCAGTACTTC. This translates into CASSSYYEQYF.

In its sample, this clonotype was seen many times. The J gene is TRBJ1-1, the V gene TRBV24-1, with TRBD1 as a possible D gene (5 bases). This CDR3 comprises 12 residues. V lost 9 bases, J lost 3 bases, and 10 bases lay in between. Germline V lookup: CDR1 KGHDR, CDR2 SFDVKD. CDR3 loop: CATLRQHTEAFF. The CDR3 DNA follows: TGTGCCACCCTTAGACAGCACACTGAAGCTTTCTTT.

In its sample, this clonotype was seen many times. CDR3 nucleotide sequence: TGTGCCAGCAGTGAAGCGGGGGGAAACAATGAGCAGTTCTTC. It is translated as CASSEAGGNNEQFF. The V gene is TRBV6-4, the J gene TRBJ2-1; 9 bases are a match to TRBD2. The V gene's germline CDR1 is MRHNA and CDR2 SNTAGT. This CDR3 contains 14 residues. With 3 bases clipped from V and 5 bases from J, the junction kept 2 bases outside the gene matches.

This clonotype was counted ten times or more. DNA for the CDR3: TGTGCCAGCAGCTTAGTTAGTAGCGGGGGTGGTGAGCAGTTCTTC. Amino acid sequence: CASSLVSSGGGEQFF. This chain joins TRBV7-3 and TRBJ2-1; 9 nucleotides match TRBD2. Looked up from germline, CDR1 is SGHTA and CDR2 is FQGTGA. This CDR3 contains 15 residues. The junction had 8 bases not matched to a gene; V was cut back by 2 bases and J by 9 bases. Full variable domain (outside the CDR3, taken from reference TRBV7-3 and TRBJ2-1): GAGVSQTPSNKVTEKGKYVELRCDPISGHTALYWYRQSLGQGPEFLIYFQGTGAADDSGLPNDRFFAVRPEGSVSTLKIQRTERGDSAVYLCASSLVSSGGGEQFFGPGTRLTVL.

This clonotype has ten or more counts. The rearrangement links TRBV7-9 to TRBJ1-1, with unresolved D. Trimming removed 7 bases from V and 4 bases from J, with 16 bases in between. The V gene's germline CDR1 is SEHNR and CDR2 FQNEAQ (reference sequence). CDR3 length equals 14 residues. Written as DNA, the CDR3 is TGTGCCAGCACCGAAGATAGTGGTCGCACTGAAGCTTTCTTT. Encoded protein: CASTEDSGRTEAFF.

In its sample, this clonotype was seen many times. The chain links TRBV6-5 to TRBJ1-6; D not resolved. V was trimmed by 3 bases and J by 10 bases, leaving 16 bases between them. There are 15 residues in the CDR3. The V gene's germline CDR1 is MNHEY and CDR2 SVGAGI. The chain's CDR3 is CASSYTRRPGSPLHF. DNA for the CDR3: TGTGCCAGCAGTTATACTCGCCGTCCGGGATCACCCCTCCACTTT.